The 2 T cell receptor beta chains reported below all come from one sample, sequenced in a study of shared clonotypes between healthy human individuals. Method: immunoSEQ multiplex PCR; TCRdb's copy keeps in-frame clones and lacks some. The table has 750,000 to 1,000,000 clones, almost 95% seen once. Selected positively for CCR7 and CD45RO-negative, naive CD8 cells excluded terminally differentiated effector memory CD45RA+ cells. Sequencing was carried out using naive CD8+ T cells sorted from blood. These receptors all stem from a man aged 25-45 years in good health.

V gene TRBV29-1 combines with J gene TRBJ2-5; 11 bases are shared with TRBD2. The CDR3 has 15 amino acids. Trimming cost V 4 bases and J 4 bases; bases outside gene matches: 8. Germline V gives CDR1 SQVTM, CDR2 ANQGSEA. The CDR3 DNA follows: TGCAGCGTTGTGGGTAGCGGGAGGGCCCTAGAGACCCAGTACTTC. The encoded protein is CSVVGSGRALETQYF.

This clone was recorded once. The CDR3 loop is CSARDGGKGTQYF. The DNA of the CDR3 is TGCAGCGCCCGGGACGGGGGCAAAGGTACGCAGTATTTT. This chain uses TRBV29-1 with TRBJ2-3; D may be TRBD1 or TRBD2 (6 bases each). The CDR3 is 13 amino acids. V lost 7 bases to trimming and J lost 8 bases, with 19 bases between them. Germline lookup yields CDR1 SQVTM and CDR2 ANQGSEA.